These T cell receptor beta chains were read from a single sample in a study of a mutant IDH1 vaccine in newly diagnosed glioma. These receptors have no identified antigens. Using immunoSEQ multiplex PCR, the repertoire was profiled, and TCRdb retains in-frame clones only, with some absent. The data contain roughly 120,000 clones, around four fifths of them singletons. The sequencing here drew on PBMCs, taken from a glioma patient whose treatment included an IDH1 peptide vaccine. Source of these receptors: a man aged 35 to 55 with glioma. CDR3s include the opening cysteine and the closing phenylalanine or tryptophan. D genes are given only for firm matches. The size field is filled for only some rows; it gives once, few, many or a size class.

DNA: TGTGCCAGCAGCGTAGGGTACAGGGCCGGTGAGCAGTTCTTC
CDR3: CASSVGYRAGEQFF
V: TRBV11-2
size: NA
J: TRBJ2-1
D: NA
length: 14

DNA: TGTGCCAGCAGGACAGGTCTAGAGACCCAGTACTTC
CDR3: CASRTGLETQYF
V: TRBV6-5
size: NA
J: TRBJ2-5
D: NA
length: 12

DNA: TGTGCCAGCAGCCCCGGAGGACAGGACCGGGAGCTGTTTTTT
CDR3: CASSPGGQDRELFF
V: TRBV7-2
size: few
J: TRBJ2-2
D: TRBD1
length: 14

DNA: TGTGCCAGTAGTATAGGGAACACTGAAGCTTTCTTT
CDR3: CASSIGNTEAFF
V: TRBV19
size: NA
J: TRBJ1-1
D: NA
length: 12

DNA: TGTGCCAGCTCAACCGGGACAGGCTATAATTCACCCCTCCACTTT
CDR3: CASSTGTGYNSPLHF
V: TRBV18
size: NA
J: TRBJ1-6
D: TRBD1
length: 15

DNA: TGTGCCAGCGCGACAGGTCAGCCCCAGCATTTT
CDR3: CASATGQPQHF
V: TRBV2
size: few
J: TRBJ1-5
D: NA
length: 11

DNA: TGTGCCAGCACCCAAGGGGGCCCGCGGGAGACCCAGTACTTC
CDR3: CASTQGGPRETQYF
V: TRBV6-5
size: NA
J: TRBJ2-5
D: TRBD1
length: 14

DNA: TGTGCCAGCAGTACAGGATTTACCCAAGAGACCCAGTACTTC
CDR3: CASSTGFTQETQYF
V: TRBV6-5
size: NA
J: TRBJ2-5
D: NA
length: 14

DNA: TGTGCCAGTACCCCGACAGGGGCCAACACTGAAGCTTTCTTT
CDR3: CASTPTGANTEAFF
V: TRBV19
size: NA
J: TRBJ1-1
D: TRBD1
length: 14

DNA: TGTGCCAGCAGCTTCACTTCTACCCAAGAGACCCAGTACTTC
CDR3: CASSFTSTQETQYF
V: TRBV5-8
size: NA
J: TRBJ2-5
D: NA
length: 14